Listed here are 16 T cell receptor beta chains from one sample, sequenced in a study of shared clonotypes between healthy human individuals. Sequencing used immunoSEQ multiplex PCR; TCRdb keeps in-frame clones, though not all of them. The sample includes over a million clones, roughly 95% of them seen just once. The sequencing sample was made of naive CD4+ T cells sorted from blood. Documented subset: CD45RA+ positively selected. Every receptor here comes from a young man in good health.

The rearrangement uses TRBV5-4 and TRBJ2-7, with 7 bases fitting TRBD1. This CDR3 region has 17 residues. The V segment lost 4 bases and the J segment 0 bases; nucleotides outside the gene matches: 13. Per the germline V gene, CDR1 is SGHNT and CDR2 is YYREEE (reference sequence). This CDR3 reads CASSPYNRGISSYEQYF. CDR3 coding DNA: TGTGCCAGCAGCCCTTATAACAGGGGAATTAGCTCCTACGAGCAGTACTTC.

As regards this clone: The same CDR3 also results from other DNA sequences found in this sample. The rearrangement joins TRBV11-2 to TRBJ2-3; TRBD1 might be the D (5 bases). The CDR3 is 14 residues long. The V end lost 1 base, the J end lost 0 bases, and 5 bases lay between the germline ends. The germline V gene has CDR1 SGHAT and CDR2 FQNNGV. The CDR3 DNA reads as TGTGCCAGCAGCTTAGGACAGAGCACAGATACGCAGTATTTT. Its translation: CASSLGQSTDTQYF.

The chain joins TRBV18 to TRBJ2-7; D perhaps matches TRBD2 (5 bases). The CDR3 is 17 residues long. Trimming removed 2 bases from V and 0 bases from J, with 17 bases in between. CDR1 and CDR2 from the germline V gene are KGHSH and LQKENI. Here the CDR3 reads CASSPSGSSRGSYEQYF. CDR3 sequence (DNA): TGTGCCAGCTCACCAAGCGGCAGTTCCCGAGGCTCCTACGAGCAGTACTTC.

The chain has TRBV7-8 and TRBJ2-7; D perhaps matches TRBD2 (5 bases). CDR1 and CDR2 from the germline V gene are SGHVS and FQNEAQ. This CDR3 has 14 residues. Trimming pared 5 bases from V and 4 bases from J, leaving 15 bases between. The CDR3 DNA reads TGTGCCAGCAGCCCCCCCCGGACTCCTTACGAGCAGTACTTC. This gives the protein CASSPPRTPYEQYF.

This rearrangement joins TRBV10-3 to TRBJ1-1; TRBD1 might be the D (5 bases). The CDR3 runs to 14 residues. Between the trimmed V and J ends, which lost 7 bases and 1 base, there was a span of 13 bases. The germline V gene encodes CDR1 ENHRY and CDR2 SYGVKD. CDR3 in amino acids: CAIKLGEGNTEAFF. CDR3 nucleotide sequence: TGTGCCATCAAACTGGGGGAGGGGAACACTGAAGCTTTCTTT.

This chain links TRBV2 with TRBJ2-7; 9 bases match TRBD1. The germline V gene encodes CDR1 SNHLY and CDR2 FYNNEI. After removal of 9 bases from V and 2 bases from J, the junction contained 5 bases not matched to a gene. The CDR3 extends over 13 amino acids. In nucleotides, the CDR3 is TGTGCCAGTGAACAGGGGGCCACCTACGAGCAGTACTTC. This gives the protein CASEQGATYEQYF.

The rearrangement joins TRBV27 to TRBJ2-1, with D perhaps TRBD2 (5 bases). V dropped 6 bases and J dropped 4 bases, with 13 bases sitting between them. CDR1 is MNHEY and CDR2 is SMNVEV in the germline V gene (reference sequence). This CDR3 spans 14 amino acids. The CDR3: CASRSQRTYNEQFF. The CDR3 DNA is TGTGCCAGCAGATCCCAAAGGACTTACAATGAGCAGTTCTTC.

The V gene is TRBV28, the J gene TRBJ1-1, with a weak D call TRBD1 (6 bases). This CDR3 has 16 amino acids. CDR1 is MDHEN and CDR2 is SYDVKM in the germline V gene. V lost 4 bases and J 1 base, leaving 16 bases between the germline ends. As DNA, the CDR3 is TGTGCCAGCAGTTCTGGGGCACAGGGTTCGAACACTGAAGCTTTCTTT. This translates into CASSSGAQGSNTEAFF.

The chain uses TRBV5-4 and TRBJ2-5; the match to TRBD1 covers 9 bases. This CDR3 is built from 16 residues. Germline loops: CDR1 SGHNT, CDR2 YYREEE (reference sequence). V was clipped by 2 bases and J by 5 bases; unmatched bases: 10. This chain's CDR3 is CASSFQQGAGRETQYF. The CDR3 DNA reads as TGTGCCAGCAGCTTCCAACAGGGGGCAGGCAGGGAGACCCAGTACTTC.

V and J are TRBV7-2 and TRBJ2-3; 8 bases are a match to TRBD2. The germline gives CDR1 SGHTA, CDR2 FQGNSA. This CDR3 region has 16 residues. The V gene end was trimmed by 0 bases and the J gene end by 2 bases; junction bases not matched to a gene: 4. CDR3 nucleotide sequence: TGTGCCAGCAGCTTAGCTGCAGCGGGAGCCACAGATACGCAGTATTTT. Protein sequence: CASSLAAAGATDTQYF.

The V gene is TRBV7-3, the J gene TRBJ1-1, with D maybe TRBD1 (5 bases). The V gene's germline CDR1 is SGHTA and CDR2 FQGTGA. Trimming pared 5 bases from V and 2 bases from J, leaving 9 bases between. The CDR3 consists of 13 residues. The CDR3 loop reads CASSPQGNTEAFF. The CDR3 coding sequence is TGTGCCAGCAGCCCGCAGGGAAACACTGAAGCTTTCTTT.

This clone was observed once. The rearrangement links TRBV29-1 to TRBJ2-3, with D perhaps matching TRBD1 (6 bases). CDR1 and CDR2 (germline): SQVTM, ANQGSEA. The CDR3 is made up of 14 amino acids. Deletions cut 3 bases from V and 3 bases from J, with 13 bases between. The CDR3: CSVEWIDRTDTQYF. The CDR3 DNA sequence: TGCAGCGTTGAGTGGATTGACAGGACAGATACGCAGTATTTT.

This clone was found once. The chain has TRBV7-9 and TRBJ2-7, with 9 bases fitting TRBD1. The CDR3 is made up of 15 amino acids. V lost 5 bases and J lost 3; bases outside the gene matches: 8. Germline CDR1 reads SEHNR; CDR2 reads FQNEAQ (reference sequence). CDR3 amino acids: CASSKGTGSLYEQYF. The CDR3 region has the DNA TGTGCCAGCAGCAAAGGGACAGGGAGCCTCTACGAGCAGTACTTC. Combining the CDR3 with reference TRBV7-9 and TRBJ2-7 gives the whole variable domain DTGVSQNPRHKITKRGQNVTFRCDPISEHNRLYWYRQTLGQGPEFLTYFQNEAQLEKSRLLSDRFSAERPKGSFSTLEIQRTEQGDSAMYLCASSKGTGSLYEQYFGPGTRLTVT.

CDR3 amino acids: CASSPTPQIGNQPQHF. The CDR3 DNA sequence: TGTGCCAGTAGTCCCACTCCCCAGATTGGCAATCAGCCCCAGCATTTT. V and J are TRBV19 and TRBJ1-5; D is ambiguous. The germline CDR1 and CDR2 sequences are LNHDA and SQIVND (reference sequence). V was pared by 5 bases and J by 2 bases, with 16 bases between. This CDR3 region has 16 residues.

The genes are TRBV18 and TRBJ1-2; D possibly corresponds to TRBD1 (5 bases). The length of the CDR3 is 13 residues. V gave up 5 bases and J gave up 4 bases, with 11 bases separating them. Germline V gives CDR1 KGHSH, CDR2 LQKENI. The CDR3 sequence: CASSERDLYGYTF. Here the CDR3 DNA reads TGTGCCAGCTCAGAACGGGACCTCTATGGCTACACCTTC. Using reference TRBV18 and TRBJ1-2 for the parts outside the CDR3, the full variable domain is NAGVMQNPRHLVRRRGQEARLRCSPMKGHSHVYWYRQLPEEGLKFMVYLQKENIIDESGMPKERFSAEFPKEGPSILRIQQVVRGDSAAYFCASSERDLYGYTFGSGTRLTVV.

In regard to this clone: The sample contains more than one DNA sequence encoding this CDR3. The chain joins TRBV28 to TRBJ1-2; D ambiguous. Trimming took 3 bases from V and 3 from J, leaving 11 bases between them. This CDR3 has 14 residues. Germline CDR1 is MDHEN and CDR2 is SYDVKM. CDR3 nucleotides: TGTGCCAGCAGTTTGGTGGGCCGGGACTATGGCTACACCTTC. Its protein product is CASSLVGRDYGYTF.